This T cell receptor beta chain stems from a study of cytomegalovirus exposure and HLA in healthy donors. Study-wide points: High specificity and sensitivity for cytomegalovirus status were reported for the classifier. Most TCR sequences showed up rarely, but some public TCRs showed up in many donors. According to the study, roughly 160 TCR beta chains were cytomegalovirus-associated. In the 130 or so validation repertoires, more than 85% of cluster scores exceeded 0, per a later analysis.

Notes on this clone: Its antigen is not identified.

Germline CDR1 reads KGHSH; CDR2 reads LQKENI. Trimming at V came to 4 bases and at J to 8 bases, leaving 5 bases not matched to a gene. This CDR3 region has 14 residues. Only in-frame clones appear in the TCRdb table, and some are missing; sequencing was by immunoSEQ multiplex PCR. The top ten hold roughly 2% of the sample, which has hundreds of thousands of clones, more than 75% seen once. This TCR derives from a woman aged 18 to 35 in good health and CMV-seropositive. This chain links TRBV18 with TRBJ1-3; 10 bases map to TRBD1. The sample comprised PBMCs. Here the CDR3 reads CASSLGTGADTIYF. The CDR3 DNA follows: TGTGCCAGCTCACTCGGGACAGGGGCGGACACCATATATTTT. Complete variable domain (other parts from reference TRBV18 and TRBJ1-3): NAGVMQNPRHLVRRRGQEARLRCSPMKGHSHVYWYRQLPEEGLKFMVYLQKENIIDESGMPKERFSAEFPKEGPSILRIQQVVRGDSAAYFCASSLGTGADTIYFGEGSWLTVV.